One and the same sample provided the 20 T cell receptor beta chains below, sequenced in a study of cytomegalovirus exposure and HLA in healthy donors. TCRdb keeps only in-frame clones here, not all; method: immunoSEQ multiplex PCR. The data show 200,000 or so clones, with 84% seen just once and roughly 6.5% held by the top ten. The sample was PBMCs. Source of these receptors: a young man in good health and CMV-seropositive.

This chain links TRBV5-8 with TRBJ2-1; D uncertain. The germline gives CDR1 SGHTS, CDR2 YDEGEE. The length of the CDR3 is 15 residues. V was trimmed by 0 bases and J by 4 bases, leaving 11 bases between them. CDR3 nucleotides: TGTGCCAGCAGCTTGGGTGGCTCCCCTTACAATGAGCAGTTCTTC. It encodes CASSLGGSPYNEQFF.

The J gene is TRBJ1-5, the V gene TRBV15; 7 bases match TRBD1. The V and J ends lost 3 bases and 4 bases, in that order; junction bases with no gene match: 3. The CDR3 runs to 14 residues. The V gene's germline CDR1 is LNHNV and CDR2 YYDKDF (reference sequence). CDR3 sequence reads: CATSRDRLNQPQHF. CDR3 bases: TGTGCCACCAGCAGGGACAGGTTGAATCAGCCCCAGCATTTT.

The chain couples TRBV28 to TRBJ2-7; 9 nucleotides line up with TRBD1. The length of the CDR3 is 15 residues. The junction had 7 bases not matched to a gene; V was cut back by 6 bases and J by 1 base. Germline V gene lookup returns CDR1 MDHEN and CDR2 SYDVKM. The CDR3: CASRGGQGISYEQYF. In DNA form, the CDR3 reads TGTGCCAGCAGGGGGGGACAGGGAATTTCCTACGAGCAGTACTTC.

The chain is built from TRBV29-1 and TRBJ2-1; 14 bases agree with TRBD2. The CDR3 runs 16 residues. V shed 0 bases, J shed 6 bases, and the junction held 4 bases outside the gene matches. Germline CDR1 and CDR2: SQVTM and ANQGSEA. The CDR3 DNA sequence: TGCAGCGTTGAAGATGGGACTAGCGGGAGAAGCAATGAGCAGTTCTTC. Amino acids: CSVEDGTSGRSNEQFF.

V and J are TRBV6-6 and TRBJ2-7, with 8 bases aligning to TRBD1. CDR3 size: 13 residues. Trimming cost V 6 bases and J 4 bases; bases outside gene matches: 5. Looked up from germline, CDR1 is MNHNY and CDR2 is SVGAGI (reference sequence). CDR3 protein: CASRLRQGYEQYF. CDR3 nucleotide sequence: TGTGCCAGCAGACTACGACAGGGGTACGAGCAGTACTTC.

The chain links TRBV9 to TRBJ1-2, with D uncertain. This CDR3 contains 13 residues. The V gene's germline CDR1 is SGDLS and CDR2 YYNGEE. Trimming took 3 bases from V and 5 from J, leaving 11 bases between them. The CDR3 DNA is TGTGCCAGCAGCGAAGCAGGCCTATATGGCTACACCTTC. Translated, it gives CASSEAGLYGYTF.

The chain joins TRBV6-4 to TRBJ1-2, with no clear D. The CDR3 spans 14 residues. Trimming removed 3 bases from V and 2 bases from J, with 10 bases in between. Germline CDR1 reads MRHNA; CDR2 reads SNTAGT. In DNA form, the CDR3 reads TGTGCCAGCAGTGAGGAAGCGGGAAACTATGGCTACACCTTC. Translating it yields CASSEEAGNYGYTF.

The chain couples TRBV5-4 to TRBJ2-1; 13 positions match TRBD2. Germline values: CDR1 SGHNT, CDR2 YYREEE (reference sequence). This CDR3 region has 17 residues. J gave up 6 bases and V 0 bases, and 6 bases lay outside the gene matches. In nucleotides, the CDR3 is TGTGCCAGCAGCTTGGTCGCCGGGACTAGCGGGACCAATGAGCAGTTCTTC. The encoded protein is CASSLVAGTSGTNEQFF.

The V gene is TRBV14, the J gene TRBJ2-7; 9 bases map to TRBD1. The junction had 4 bases not matched to a gene; V was cut back by 4 bases and J by 3 bases. The CDR3 is 14 amino acids. The V gene's germline CDR1 is SGHDN and CDR2 FVKESK. For the CDR3, the DNA is TGTGCCAGCAGCCGACAGGGGGTGGACTACGAGCAGTACTTC. Translating it yields CASSRQGVDYEQYF.

This chain joins TRBV30 and TRBJ1-2, with TRBD1 as a possible D gene (5 bases). This CDR3 spans 14 amino acids. V dropped 5 bases and J dropped 4 bases, with 17 bases sitting between them. Per the germline V gene, CDR1 is GTSNPN and CDR2 is SVGIG (reference sequence). CDR3 in amino acids: CAWEAGTEVYGYTF. The DNA of the CDR3 is TGTGCCTGGGAGGCCGGGACTGAGGTCTATGGCTACACCTTC.

The chain couples TRBV14 to TRBJ1-1; D possibly corresponds to TRBD1 (6 bases). CDR1 and CDR2 (germline): SGHDN, FVKESK. The V end was cut by 4 bases, the J end by 3 bases, with 21 bases between. This CDR3 comprises 17 residues. The CDR3 region is CASSPQWGGRVYTEAFF. The CDR3 nucleotides are TGTGCCAGCAGCCCCCAGTGGGGGGGCAGAGTGTACACTGAAGCTTTCTTT.

This rearrangement joins TRBV6-6 to TRBJ2-7, with TRBD2 identical over 14 bases. The ends lost 5 bases at V and 7 bases at J; junction bases unmatched: 4. CDR1 is MNHNY and CDR2 is SVGAGI in the germline V gene (reference sequence). The CDR3 has 14 residues. The CDR3 nucleotides read TGTGCCAGCAGTGCGGGACTAGCGGGAGAAGAGCAGTACTTC. This sequence encodes CASSAGLAGEEQYF.

The DNA for the CDR3 is TGTGCCAGCAGCGCGCTCGGGACAGGGGCTGCGAGCGGCACAGATACGCAGTATTTT. Translated: CASSALGTGAASGTDTQYF. The chain carries TRBV9 and TRBJ2-3, with 10 bases identical to TRBD1. CDR1 and CDR2 (germline): SGDLS, YYNGEE. CDR3 size: 19 residues. J lost 1 base, V lost 3 bases, and 14 bases had no gene match. The full variable domain, with the rest looked up from reference TRBV9 and TRBJ2-3, is DSGVTQTPKHLITATGQRVTLRCSPRSGDLSVYWYQQSLDQGLQFLIQYYNGEERAKGNILERFSAQQFPDLHSELNLSSLELGDSALYFCASSALGTGAASGTDTQYFGPGTRLTVL.

The V call is TRBV2, the J call TRBJ2-2, with D perhaps TRBD2 (6 bases). Germline V lookup: CDR1 SNHLY, CDR2 FYNNEI. CDR3 length: 16 amino acids. V was trimmed by 2 bases and J by 2 bases, leaving 12 bases between them. Here the CDR3 reads CASSELAGLNTGELFF. Here the CDR3 DNA reads TGTGCCAGCAGTGAATTGGCGGGATTAAACACCGGGGAGCTGTTTTTT.

This chain joins TRBV18 and TRBJ1-5; no reliable D call. V was shortened by 6 bases and J by 11 bases, with 20 bases between the two germline ends. Germline values: CDR1 KGHSH, CDR2 LQKENI. CDR3 length: 14 amino acids. The CDR3 sequence: CASSPRRSPEAQHF. DNA for the CDR3: TGTGCCAGCTCTCCCCGGCGCTCTCCAGAGGCCCAGCATTTT.

V usage is TRBV2 and J usage is TRBJ2-7; the D gene is possibly TRBD2 (6 bases). Looked up from germline, CDR1 is SNHLY and CDR2 is FYNNEI. The CDR3 is made up of 14 amino acids. Trimming pared 2 bases from V and 6 bases from J, leaving 14 bases between. CDR3 residues: CASSETGASGEQYF. Here the CDR3 DNA reads TGTGCCAGCAGTGAAACGGGAGCTTCGGGCGAGCAGTACTTC. Supplemented by reference TRBV2 and TRBJ2-7, the full variable domain reads EPEVTQTPSHQVTQMGQEVILRCVPISNHLYFYWYRQILGQKVEFLVSFYNNEISEKSEIFDDQFSVERPDGSNFTLKIRSTKLEDSAMYFCASSETGASGEQYFGPGTRLTVT.

This chain links TRBV6-1 with TRBJ2-5, with 11 bases fitting TRBD1. CDR1 and CDR2 from the germline V gene are MNHNS and SASEGT. V lost 7 bases, J lost 3 bases, and 7 bases stayed unmatched. CDR3 length equals 15 residues. The CDR3 DNA is TGTGCCAGCATCAGGACAGGGGGCCTGGAAGAGACCCAGTACTTC. Its translation: CASIRTGGLEETQYF.

A note on this clone: The same CDR3 arises from other DNA sequences in this sample as well. The genes are TRBV9 and TRBJ2-7, with 7 bases fitting TRBD1. The V gene end was trimmed by 4 bases and the J gene end by 3 bases; junction bases not matched to a gene: 1. Germline V gene data show CDR1 as SGDLS and CDR2 as YYNGEE. The CDR3 covers 12 residues. CDR3 amino acids: CASSPGGYEQYF. CDR3 nucleotide sequence: TGTGCCAGCAGCCCAGGGGGCTACGAGCAGTACTTC.

The rearrangement links TRBV28 to TRBJ1-2, with D maybe TRBD1 (6 bases). CDR1 is MDHEN, CDR2 SYDVKM, per germline. V lost 4 bases, J lost 2 bases, and 14 bases lay in between. The CDR3 runs 15 residues. CDR3 in amino acids: CASSSQGLKNYGYTF. The CDR3 DNA follows: TGTGCCAGCAGTTCCCAGGGGCTCAAGAACTATGGCTACACCTTC.

The chain joins TRBV19 to TRBJ1-1; the match to TRBD1 covers 9 bases. Looked up from germline, CDR1 is LNHDA and CDR2 is SQIVND (reference sequence). The CDR3 extends over 16 amino acids. Trimming cost V 5 bases and J 6 bases; bases outside gene matches: 13. CDR3 region: CASSALGGQGKPEAFF. DNA of the CDR3: TGTGCCAGTAGTGCACTGGGTGGACAGGGGAAACCTGAAGCTTTCTTT.